One and the same sample provided the 12 T cell receptor beta chains below, sequenced in a study of TET2 disruption in CD19-targeted CAR T cells. The treatment denotes: autologous CTL019 cells: CD19 CAR with 4-1BB and CD3 zeta domains. Clones were read by immunoSEQ multiplex PCR, and TCRdb kept only the in-frame ones, dropping some. The sample has around 30,000 clones; the top ten hold approximately 2%. No antigen has been assigned to these receptors. This material consisted of CD8- CAR+ T cells sorted from cultured blood T cells, taken for CD19 CAR T cell therapy. Subset given: CD8-negative CAR-positive T cells from the infusion product. These receptor sequences come from a man between 65 and 80 years old with chronic lymphocytic leukemia.

Details on this clone: The read is 3 residues too short to cover the CDR3 end, so that end is filled in from the germline J gene. This sample includes further DNA sequences coding for the same CDR3. This rearrangement joins TRBV28 to TRBJ1-5; 11 nucleotides align to TRBD1. Germline V lookup: CDR1 MDHEN, CDR2 SYDVKM. V shed 4 bases, J shed 5 bases, and the junction held 1 base outside the gene matches. CDR3 length: 14 residues. The CDR3 sequence: CASSSGQGDQPQHF. Partial CDR3 DNA: TGTGCCAGCAGTTCGGGACAGGGGGATCAGCCC.

A remark on this clone: The missing CDR3 end, 3 residues past where the read stops, is filled in from the germline J gene. V gene TRBV9 combines with J gene TRBJ2-1; 15 bases match TRBD2. J gave up 6 bases and V 0 bases, and 1 base lay outside the gene matches. The germline gives CDR1 SGDLS, CDR2 YYNGEE. The CDR3 runs 16 residues. CDR3 protein: CASSVGGLAGGNEQFF. The part of the CDR3 DNA that was read is TGTGCCAGCAGCGTAGGGGGACTAGCGGGAGGCAATGAG.

As to this clone: Read coverage stops 3 residues before the CDR3 terminus; the germline J gene supplies the remainder. This CDR3 is also generated by other DNA sequences in the sample. This chain connects TRBV5-6 to TRBJ2-5; D remains ambiguous. The CDR3 has 13 residues. Deletions cut 0 bases from V and 3 bases from J, with 6 bases between. Germline V CDR1 and CDR2: SGHDT, YYEEEE. The CDR3 sequence is CASSLVAEETQYF. The sequenced CDR3 bases are TGTGCCAGCAGCTTGGTCGCGGAAGAGACC.

In regard to this clone: The CDR3 end is not reached by the read, which stops 3 residues before it; the germline J gene fills it in. This CDR3 is also generated by other DNA sequences in the sample. The chain has TRBV6-2 or TRBV6-3 and TRBJ2-1, with 9 positions matching TRBD2. CDR3 length: 17 amino acids. Germline trimming cut 2 bases from V and 4 bases from J; bases unmatched to any gene: 9. Germline V lookup: CDR1 MNHEY, CDR2 SVGEGT. CDR3 bases read: TGTGCCAGCAGTTACAGTCCCCCTAGCGGGGTTTACAATGAG. This codes for CASSYSPPSGVYNE. The full CDR3 protein reads CASSYSPPSGVYNEQFF.

Concerning this clone itself: The read stops 3 residues short of the end of the CDR3; the missing end is completed from the germline J gene. The chain has TRBV6-4 and TRBJ2-4; 7 nucleotides line up with TRBD1. CDR1 and CDR2 from the germline V gene are MRHNA and SNTAGT. The CDR3 spans 15 residues. CDR3 DNA, as far as it was read: TGTGCCAGCAGTGACACTGGACAGGAACATTATGGT. Amino acid sequence: CASSDTGQEHYG. The CDR3, in full, reads CASSDTGQEHYGQYF.

About this clone: The read halts 3 residues ahead of the CDR3 end, with the missing end drawn from the germline J gene. The gene calls are TRBV19 and TRBJ2-5; TRBD1 matches at 7 bases. The CDR3 contains 14 residues. The V segment lost 5 bases and the J segment 6 bases; nucleotides outside the gene matches: 9. Germline V gives CDR1 LNHDA, CDR2 SQIVND (reference sequence). The covered CDR3 bases are TGTGCCAGTAGTTACCAGACAGGGTCAAAGACC. It is translated as CASSYQTGSKT. The full CDR3 reads CASSYQTGSKTQYF.

On this clone itself: The read ends 3 residues early relative to the CDR3; the germline J gene fills the gap. The chain carries TRBV3-1 (or the pseudogene TRBV3-2) and TRBJ1-2; D is possibly TRBD1 (6 bases). CDR1 and CDR2 (germline): LGHDT, YNNKEL (reference sequence). This CDR3 has 14 residues. The V end was cut by 7 bases, the J end by 7 bases, with 19 bases between. The sequenced CDR3 bases are TGTGCCAGCACCTCCAACATACAGGGCGGTGGC. Translated: CASTSNIQGGG. The CDR3 reads in full as CASTSNIQGGGYTF.

As regards this clone: The read terminates 3 residues before the CDR3 end, so the remaining end is supplied by the germline J gene. The V call is TRBV30, the J call TRBJ2-2, with 8 bases aligning to TRBD2. The CDR3 sequence is 13 residues long. V lost 5 bases and J lost 8; bases outside the gene matches: 7. The V gene's germline CDR1 is GTSNPN and CDR2 SVGIG (reference sequence). The sequenced CDR3 bases are TGTGCCTGGGACCGGGGGGGTCCGGGGGAG. Its translation: CAWDRGGPGE. In full, the CDR3 reads CAWDRGGPGELFF.

To note about this clone: The CDR3 end is not reached by the read, which stops 3 residues before it; the germline J gene fills it in. This chain joins TRBV2 and TRBJ1-1; D is unresolved. CDR1 is SNHLY, CDR2 FYNNEI, per germline. The CDR3 extends over 15 amino acids. CDR3 DNA, as far as it was read: TGTGCCAGCAGTCCTCGACAAAAGTCCTACAATGAG. This sequence encodes CASSPRQKSYNE. The full CDR3 protein reads CASSPRQKSYNEAFF.

In the case of this clone: With the read ending 3 residues before the CDR3 end, the germline J gene is used to fill in that end. This sequence joins TRBV4-1 and TRBJ2-7; 11 bases map to TRBD1. The V and J ends lost 4 bases and 0 bases, in that order; junction bases with no gene match: 5. Germline loops: CDR1 MGHRA, CDR2 YSYEKL. The CDR3 spans 16 residues. CDR3: CASSRRDRGTSYEQYF. The sequenced CDR3 bases are TGCGCCAGCAGCCGCCGGGACAGGGGGACCTCCTACGAG.

On this clone: The read comes to an end 3 residues before the CDR3 does, leaving the germline J gene to fill in the end. The V gene is TRBV7-2, the J gene TRBJ1-2, with TRBD1 as a possible D gene (5 bases). The germline gives CDR1 SGHTA, CDR2 FQGNSA. This CDR3 has 14 amino acids. The DNA read from the CDR3 is TGTGCCAGCAGCTTGCGGGGGAGTTACAATGAC. Translation: CASSLRGSYND. The entire CDR3 reads CASSLRGSYNDYTF.

Comment on this clone: Read coverage stops 3 residues before the CDR3 terminus; the germline J gene supplies the remainder. This chain joins TRBV27 and TRBJ1-6; D unclear. The CDR3 consists of 15 residues. Trimming took 2 bases from V and 9 from J, leaving 14 bases between them. CDR1 and CDR2 from the germline V gene are MNHEY and SMNVEV (reference sequence). The sequenced part of the CDR3 DNA is TGTGCCAGCAGTTTAAACCGGGGATCGTTTTCACCC. Translated, it gives CASSLNRGSFSP. From start to end, the CDR3 is CASSLNRGSFSPLHF.